The 23 T cell receptor beta chains presented below share a single source sample, sequenced in a study of blood T cell repertoires in COVID-19. Repertoires were generated with immunoSEQ multiplex PCR, while TCRdb's copy carries only in-frame clones and drops some. Of roughly 100,000 clones in the sample, roughly 87% were seen once. Sample: peripheral blood. Receptor source: a woman aged 50 to 60 with COVID-19, enrolled during active disease.

The V and J genes are TRBV19 and TRBJ2-3, with 11 bases lining up with TRBD2. The CDR3 length is 16 residues. J was trimmed by 7 bases and V by 3 bases; bases with no gene match: 9. Looked up from germline, CDR1 is LNHDA and CDR2 is SQIVND (reference sequence). The DNA of the CDR3 is TGTGCCAGTAGTATCCCTCCGCTAGCGGGGGGAAATACGCAGTATTTT. Its protein is CASSIPPLAGGNTQYF. The whole variable domain, remainder taken from reference TRBV19 and TRBJ2-3, is DGGITQSPKYLFRKEGQNVTLSCEQNLNHDAMYWYRQDPGQGLRLIYYSQIVNDFQKGDIAEGYSVSREKKESFPLTVTSAQKNPTAFYLCASSIPPLAGGNTQYFGPGTRLTVL.

The rearrangement links TRBV19 to TRBJ2-2, with TRBD1 matching over 9 bases. This CDR3 has 16 amino acids. Looked up from germline, CDR1 is LNHDA and CDR2 is SQIVND (reference sequence). V lost 6 bases, J lost 1 base, and 6 bases stayed unmatched. The CDR3 is CASRPPGQGNTGELFF. CDR3 in DNA: TGTGCCAGTAGACCACCGGGACAGGGGAACACCGGGGAGCTGTTTTTT.

This clone has a count of ten or more. V is TRBV6-5 and J is TRBJ1-1; 7 nucleotides align to TRBD1. This CDR3 contains 14 residues. Germline lookup yields CDR1 MNHEY and CDR2 SVGAGI. The junction had 5 bases not matched to a gene; V was cut back by 6 bases and J by 1 base. The CDR3 reads CASRVRQGNTEAFF. CDR3 sequence (DNA): TGTGCCAGCAGAGTACGACAGGGGAACACTGAAGCTTTCTTT.

This rearrangement joins TRBV2 to TRBJ1-3, with D perhaps matching TRBD1 (6 bases). CDR3 length: 15 residues. The germline CDR1 and CDR2 sequences are SNHLY and FYNNEI. Trimming left V 6 bases short and J 0 bases short, with 12 bases between. The CDR3 nucleotides read TGTGCCAGCAGAAAAACAGGGTCCTCTGGAAACACCATATATTTT. Translated, it gives CASRKTGSSGNTIYF.

The V and J genes are TRBV4-1 and TRBJ1-4, with 9 positions matching TRBD1. With V trimmed by 2 bases and J by 7 bases, 8 bases remained unmatched. The CDR3 is 16 amino acids. In germline, CDR1 is MGHRA, CDR2 YSYEKL. The CDR3 DNA follows: TGCGCCAGCAGCCAACAAAGGACAGGGGCTGCTGAAAAACTGTTTTTT. This sequence encodes CASSQQRTGAAEKLFF.

The chain recombines TRBV30 with TRBJ2-3, with D uncertain. The germline CDR1 and CDR2 sequences are GTSNPN and SVGIG (reference sequence). Trimming cost V 0 bases and J 3 bases, with 13 bases left between them. This CDR3 region has 15 residues. The DNA for the CDR3 is TGTGCCTGGAGTGTACGGGTTAGTCGTACAGATACGCAGTATTTT. It translates to CAWSVRVSRTDTQYF.

The chain has TRBV10-3 and TRBJ1-1; no reliable D call. Between the trimmed V and J ends, which lost 2 bases and 8 bases, there was a span of 12 bases. The germline gives CDR1 ENHRY, CDR2 SYGVKD. CDR3 length: 13 amino acids. The CDR3 here is CAISETGTWEAFF. CDR3 sequence (DNA): TGTGCCATCAGTGAGACGGGTACGTGGGAAGCTTTCTTT.

V and J are TRBV2 and TRBJ2-1; 9 bases match TRBD1. This CDR3 is 14 amino acids long. CDR1 and CDR2 (germline): SNHLY, FYNNEI. J gave up 9 bases and V 3 bases, and 6 bases lay outside the gene matches. CDR3 nucleotide sequence: TGTGCCAGCAGTGATTTTGGACAGGGGAGTGAGCAGTTCTTC. Amino acids: CASSDFGQGSEQFF.

V gene TRBV12-5 combines with J gene TRBJ1-2; TRBD1 matches at 7 bases. J gave up 2 bases and V 6 bases, and 0 bases lay outside the gene matches. Germline loops: CDR1 LGHNT, CDR2 FRNRAP. This CDR3 spans 12 amino acids. DNA for the CDR3: TGTGCTAGTGGGACAGGGAACTATGGCTACACCTTC. It is translated as CASGTGNYGYTF. The complete variable domain, with remaining parts taken from reference TRBV12-5 and TRBJ1-2, reads DARVTQTPRHKVTEMGQEVTMRCQPILGHNTVFWYRQTMMQGLELLAYFRNRAPLDDSGMPKDRFSAEMPDATLATLKIQPSEPRDSAVYFCASGTGNYGYTFGSGTRLTVV.

The chain uses TRBV6-5 and TRBJ2-7; no definite D call. Trimming removed 0 bases from V and 0 bases from J, with 9 bases in between. CDR1 is MNHEY, CDR2 SVGAGI, per germline. The CDR3 sequence is 15 residues long. The CDR3 nucleotides read TGTGCCAGCAGTTACTCGACGGCAGGCTCCTACGAGCAGTACTTC. Amino acid sequence: CASSYSTAGSYEQYF.

This chain connects TRBV9 to TRBJ1-4; 7 nucleotides agree with TRBD1. There are 14 residues in the CDR3. Germline V gene data show CDR1 as SGDLS and CDR2 as YYNGEE. The V and J ends lost 4 bases and 4 bases, in that order; junction bases with no gene match: 4. CDR3 region: CASSTGVGNEKLFF. The CDR3 bases are TGTGCCAGCAGCACAGGGGTTGGTAATGAAAAACTGTTTTTT.

The rearrangement joins TRBV9 to TRBJ2-1, with 11 nucleotides matching TRBD2. This CDR3 contains 16 residues. Trimming removed 0 bases from V and 7 bases from J; junction bases left unmatched: 6. From germline, CDR1 is SGDLS and CDR2 YYNGEE. The CDR3 sequence: CASSVAILAGANEQFF. The CDR3 bases are TGTGCCAGCAGCGTAGCGATACTAGCGGGGGCAAATGAGCAGTTCTTC.

In its sample, this clone was seen a few times. The chain is built from TRBV6-2 or TRBV6-3 and TRBJ2-5; 9 bases line up with TRBD1. Per germline, CDR1 MNHEY and CDR2 SVGEGT. V trimming: 4 bases; J trimming: 5 bases; junction bases outside the gene matches: 8. The CDR3 contains 15 residues. CDR3 sequence reads: CASSWRTGAWETQYF. CDR3 bases: TGTGCCAGCAGTTGGCGGACAGGGGCTTGGGAGACCCAGTACTTC.

This clone was observed a few times. The V call is TRBV2, the J call TRBJ1-4, with TRBD1 identical over 7 bases. Per the germline V gene, CDR1 is SNHLY and CDR2 is FYNNEI. V lost 6 bases and J lost 4; bases outside the gene matches: 2. The CDR3 has 13 amino acids. The CDR3 spells CASSRDSNEKLFF. CDR3 DNA: TGTGCCAGCAGCCGGGACAGTAATGAAAAACTGTTTTTT.

Here the CDR3 reads CASSLLTGGPEKLFF. The CDR3 region has the DNA TGCGCCAGCAGCCTCCTGACAGGGGGGCCAGAAAAACTGTTTTTT. The rearrangement uses TRBV4-1 and TRBJ1-4; 9 bases are shared with TRBD1. The germline CDR1 and CDR2 sequences are MGHRA and YSYEKL. CDR3 size: 15 residues. V shed 4 bases, J shed 8 bases, and the junction held 8 bases outside the gene matches.

The chain uses TRBV30 and TRBJ1-5; 12 nucleotides line up with TRBD1. This CDR3 is 17 amino acids long. After removal of 3 bases from V and 6 bases from J, the junction contained 12 bases not matched to a gene. Germline CDR1 is GTSNPN and CDR2 is SVGIG (reference sequence). The CDR3 nucleotides read TGTGCCTGGAGCCGAGGGGACAGGGGGCTTCATGGTCAGCCCCAGCATTTT. This codes for CAWSRGDRGLHGQPQHF.

The gene calls are TRBV2 and TRBJ2-2; D gene unclear. The CDR3 extends over 14 amino acids. Trimming shortened V by 7 bases and J by 2 bases, and 11 bases separated the two germline ends. Germline values: CDR1 SNHLY, CDR2 FYNNEI. The CDR3 is CASNFWANTGELFF. The CDR3 nucleotides read TGTGCCAGCAATTTCTGGGCAAACACCGGGGAGCTGTTTTTT.

The chain employs TRBV5-6 and TRBJ2-5; TRBD1 agrees at 7 bases. Germline lookup yields CDR1 SGHDT and CDR2 YYEEEE. V shed 2 bases and J 3 bases; nucleotides not matched to a gene: 7. The CDR3 is made up of 15 amino acids. In nucleotides, the CDR3 is TGTGCCAGCAGCTTCCTGGGACAGACCAAAGAGACCCAGTACTTC. Translated, it gives CASSFLGQTKETQYF. The full variable domain, with the rest looked up from reference TRBV5-6 and TRBJ2-5, is DAGVTQSPTHLIKTRGQQVTLRCSPKSGHDTVSWYQQALGQGPQFIFQYYEEEERQRGNFPDRFSGHQFPNYSSELNVNALLLGDSALYLCASSFLGQTKETQYFGPGTRLLVL.

Turning to this clone: Other nucleotide sequences from this sample produce the same CDR3. The chain uses TRBV18 and TRBJ2-5; D remains unclear. The CDR3 contains 11 residues. Trimming took off 3 bases at V and 5 bases at J, with 4 bases between the two ends. In germline, CDR1 is KGHSH, CDR2 LQKENI. The CDR3 DNA is TGTGCCAGCTCACCGTCGGAGACCCAGTACTTC. Protein: CASSPSETQYF.

This rearrangement joins TRBV7-9 to TRBJ2-3; TRBD2 matches at 7 bases. Trimming removed 1 base from V and 2 bases from J; junction bases left unmatched: 6. CDR1 SEHNR and CDR2 FQNEAQ come from the germline V gene (reference sequence). The CDR3 runs to 16 residues. DNA for the CDR3: TGTGCCAGCAGCTTAGGTGCTCTAGCGGACACAGATACGCAGTATTTT. This gives the protein CASSLGALADTDTQYF.

The V and J genes are TRBV27 and TRBJ2-1; 12 bases align to TRBD2. The CDR3 runs to 15 residues. Germline lookup yields CDR1 MNHEY and CDR2 SMNVEV (reference sequence). J lost 7 bases, V lost 1 base, and 2 bases had no gene match. CDR3 nucleotide sequence: TGTGCCAGCAGTTTATGGCTAGCGGGGGGGAATGAGCAGTTCTTC. Translated, it gives CASSLWLAGGNEQFF.

CDR3 amino acids: CASSQEVVDTQYF. The CDR3 bases are TGTGCCAGCAGCCAAGAAGTAGTAGATACGCAGTATTTT. V and J are TRBV4-2 and TRBJ2-3; D not certain. With 0 bases removed from V and 5 bases from J, the gap between germline ends came to 6 bases. CDR3 length equals 13 residues. CDR1 LGHNA and CDR2 YNFKEQ come from the germline V gene.

This clone was seen only a few times. The rearrangement links TRBV3-1 (or the pseudogene TRBV3-2) to TRBJ1-6, with D hard to call. Germline V gene data show CDR1 as LGHDT and CDR2 as YNNKEL (reference sequence). This CDR3 has 13 residues. V lost 4 bases, J lost 7 bases, and 8 bases lay in between. Written as DNA, the CDR3 is TGTGCCAGCAGCCTGGGCCCGAATTCACCCCTCCACTTT. It yields the protein CASSLGPNSPLHF.